This T cell receptor beta chain was profiled in a study of T cell changes during pregnancy in multiple sclerosis. J lost 4 bases, V lost 2 bases, and 5 bases had no gene match. CDR3 length: 15 amino acids. Per germline, CDR1 MDHEN and CDR2 SYDVKM. Libraries were prepared by immunoSEQ multiplex PCR; TCRdb keeps only in-frame clonotypes and omits some of them. Here the sample spans more than 10,000 clones, 85% to 90% being singletons. The chain joins TRBV28 to TRBJ2-1; 7 bases fit TRBD2. This TCR derives from a female donor with multiple sclerosis, enrolled in a pregnancy study. Sample: CD8+ T cells from peripheral blood mononuclear cells, taken in the first trimester of pregnancy. CDR3 in amino acids: CASSLNLADYNEQFF. CDR3 nucleotide sequence: TGTGCCAGCAGTTTAAACCTAGCGGATTACAATGAGCAGTTCTTC. The entire variable domain, with the rest obtained from reference TRBV28 and TRBJ2-1, is as follows: DVKVTQSSRYLVKRTGEKVFLECVQDMDHENMFWYRQDPGLGLRLIYFSYDVKMKEKGDIPEGYSVSREKKERFSLILESASTNQTSMYLCASSLNLADYNEQFFGPGTRLTVL.